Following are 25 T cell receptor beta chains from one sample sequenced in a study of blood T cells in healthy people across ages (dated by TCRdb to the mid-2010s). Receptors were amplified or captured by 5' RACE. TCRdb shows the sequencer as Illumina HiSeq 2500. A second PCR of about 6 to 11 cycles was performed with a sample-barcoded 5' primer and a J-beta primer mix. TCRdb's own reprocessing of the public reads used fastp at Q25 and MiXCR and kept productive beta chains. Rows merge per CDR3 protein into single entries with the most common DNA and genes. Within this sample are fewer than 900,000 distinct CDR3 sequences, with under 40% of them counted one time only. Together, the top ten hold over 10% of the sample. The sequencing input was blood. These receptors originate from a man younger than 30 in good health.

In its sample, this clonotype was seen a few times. CDR3 region: CASSSPFALNYGYTF. CDR3 coding DNA: TGTGCCAGCAGTTCGCCCTTCGCCCTTAACTATGGCTACACCTTC. The J gene is TRBJ1-2, the V gene TRBV12-3 or TRBV12-4; no definite D call. V lost 4 bases and J lost 1, with 13 bases in between. The CDR3 totals 15 residues.

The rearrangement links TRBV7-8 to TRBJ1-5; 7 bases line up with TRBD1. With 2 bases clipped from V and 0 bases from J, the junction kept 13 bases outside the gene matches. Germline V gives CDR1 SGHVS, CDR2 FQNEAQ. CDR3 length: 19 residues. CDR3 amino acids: CASSLRFGTDEYSNQPQHF. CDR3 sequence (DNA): TGTGCCAGCAGCTTAAGATTTGGGACAGATGAGTATAGCAATCAGCCCCAGCATTTT.

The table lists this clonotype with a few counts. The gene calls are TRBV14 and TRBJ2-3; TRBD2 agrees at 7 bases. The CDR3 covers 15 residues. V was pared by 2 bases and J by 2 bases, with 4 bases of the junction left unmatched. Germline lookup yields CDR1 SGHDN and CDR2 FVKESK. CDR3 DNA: TGTGCCAGCAGCCAACTGACTAGCCCCACAGATACGCAGTATTTT. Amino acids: CASSQLTSPTDTQYF.

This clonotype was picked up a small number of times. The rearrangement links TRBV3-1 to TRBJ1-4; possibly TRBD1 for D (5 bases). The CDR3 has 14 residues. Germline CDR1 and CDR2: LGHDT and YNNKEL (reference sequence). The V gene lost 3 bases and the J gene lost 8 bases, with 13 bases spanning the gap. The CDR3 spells CASSQAGTDEKLFF. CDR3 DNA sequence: TGTGCCAGCAGCCAGGCTGGGACCGACGAAAAACTGTTTTTT.

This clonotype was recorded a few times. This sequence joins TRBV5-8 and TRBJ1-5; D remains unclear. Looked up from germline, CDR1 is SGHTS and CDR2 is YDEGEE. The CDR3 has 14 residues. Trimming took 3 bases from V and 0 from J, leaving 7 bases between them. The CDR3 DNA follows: TGTGCCAGCAGCTACGGCGGTAGCAATCAGCCCCAGCATTTT. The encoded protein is CASSYGGSNQPQHF. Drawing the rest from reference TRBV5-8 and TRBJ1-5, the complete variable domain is EAGVTQSPTHLIKTRGQQATLRCSPISGHTSVYWYQQALGLGLQFLLWYDEGEERNRGNFPPRFSGRQFPNYSSELNVNALELEDSALYLCASSYGGSNQPQHFGDGTRLSIL.

The CDR3 here is CASSTKSSGTLREETQYF. The DNA of the CDR3 is TGTGCCAGTAGTACGAAATCTTCCGGGACACTCCGGGAGGAGACCCAGTACTTC. The gene calls are TRBV19 and TRBJ2-5; D may correspond to TRBD1 or TRBD2 (6 bases each). Trimming cost V 4 bases and J 5 bases, with 26 bases left between them. CDR3 size: 18 residues. Germline CDR1 LNHDA, CDR2 SQIVND (reference sequence).

CDR3 in DNA: TGCGCCAGCAGCCAAGATCAGTTGGGGGTCGGGGCAGAAGCTTTCTTT. It specifies CASSQDQLGVGAEAFF. The chain carries TRBV4-1 and TRBJ1-1, with D possibly being TRBD1 (5 bases). V dropped 0 bases and J dropped 8 bases, with 19 bases sitting between them. CDR3 length: 16 amino acids. From germline, CDR1 is MGHRA and CDR2 YSYEKL.

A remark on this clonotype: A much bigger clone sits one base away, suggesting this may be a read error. CDR3 residues: CARGPGNYNEQFF. The CDR3 bases are TGTGCTAGGGGCCCAGGAAACTACAATGAGCAGTTCTTC. The chain recombines TRBV12-5 with TRBJ2-1; D ambiguous. Germline V gives CDR1 LGHNT, CDR2 FRNRAP. V was shortened by 9 bases and J by 3 bases, with 12 bases between the two germline ends. This CDR3 is 13 amino acids long.

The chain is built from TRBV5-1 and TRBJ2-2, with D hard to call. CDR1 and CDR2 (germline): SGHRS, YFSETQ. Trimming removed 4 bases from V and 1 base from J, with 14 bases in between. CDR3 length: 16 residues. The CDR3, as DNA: TGCGCCAGCAGCCCCCGCCAGCCGAAGAACACCGGGGAGCTGTTTTTT. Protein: CASSPRQPKNTGELFF.

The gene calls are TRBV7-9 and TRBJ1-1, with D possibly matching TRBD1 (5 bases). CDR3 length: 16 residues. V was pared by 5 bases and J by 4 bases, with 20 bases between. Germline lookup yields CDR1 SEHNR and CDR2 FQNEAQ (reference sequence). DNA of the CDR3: TGTGCCAGCAGCCCAGGGACTCACAACCTGGCCACTGAAGCTTTCTTT. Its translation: CASSPGTHNLATEAFF.

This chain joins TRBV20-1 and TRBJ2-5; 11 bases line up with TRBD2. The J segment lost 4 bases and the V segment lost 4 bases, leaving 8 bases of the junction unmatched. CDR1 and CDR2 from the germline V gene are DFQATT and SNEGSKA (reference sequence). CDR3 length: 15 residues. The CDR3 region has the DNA TGCAGTGCTAAACTAGCGGGGGCGGTCGGAGAGACCCAGTACTTC. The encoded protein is CSAKLAGAVGETQYF.

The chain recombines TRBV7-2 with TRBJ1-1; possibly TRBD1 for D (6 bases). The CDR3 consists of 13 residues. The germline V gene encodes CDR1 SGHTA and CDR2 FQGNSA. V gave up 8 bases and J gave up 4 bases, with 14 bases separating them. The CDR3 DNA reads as TGTGCCAGCGGAACAGGGCTCAGCACTGAAGCTTTCTTT. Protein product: CASGTGLSTEAFF.

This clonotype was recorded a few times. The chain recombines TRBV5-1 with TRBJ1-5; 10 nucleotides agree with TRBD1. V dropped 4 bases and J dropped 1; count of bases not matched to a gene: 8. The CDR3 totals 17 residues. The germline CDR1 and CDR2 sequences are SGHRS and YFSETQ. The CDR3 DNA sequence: TGCGCCAGCAGCCCAGGGACAGGGGTGGACAGCAATCAGCCCCAGCATTTT. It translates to CASSPGTGVDSNQPQHF.

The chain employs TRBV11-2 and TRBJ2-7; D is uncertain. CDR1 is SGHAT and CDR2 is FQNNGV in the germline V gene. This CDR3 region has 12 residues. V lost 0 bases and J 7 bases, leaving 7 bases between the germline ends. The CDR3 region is CASSLERPEQYF. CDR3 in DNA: TGTGCCAGCAGCTTAGAAAGGCCGGAGCAGTACTTC.

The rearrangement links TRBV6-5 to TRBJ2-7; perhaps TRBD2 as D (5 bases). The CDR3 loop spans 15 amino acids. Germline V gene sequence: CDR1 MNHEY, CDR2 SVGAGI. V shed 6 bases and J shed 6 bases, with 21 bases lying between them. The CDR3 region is CASSSISRLAAEQYF. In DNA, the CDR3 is TGTGCCAGCAGCTCCATTAGTAGGCTAGCAGCCGAGCAGTACTTC.

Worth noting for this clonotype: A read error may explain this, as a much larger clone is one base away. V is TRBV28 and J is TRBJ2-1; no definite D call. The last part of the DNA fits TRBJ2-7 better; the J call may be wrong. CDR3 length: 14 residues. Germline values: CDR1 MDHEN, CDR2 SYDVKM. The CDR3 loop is CASIDKGTYNEQYF. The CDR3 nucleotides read TGTGCCAGCATCGATAAGGGCACCTACAATGAGCAGTACTTC.

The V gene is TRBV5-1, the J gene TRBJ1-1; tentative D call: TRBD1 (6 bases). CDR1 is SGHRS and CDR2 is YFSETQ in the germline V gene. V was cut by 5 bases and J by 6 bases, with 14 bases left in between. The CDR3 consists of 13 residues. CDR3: CASRAGGAAEAFF. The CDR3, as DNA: TGCGCCAGCAGGGCGGGGGGCGCCGCTGAAGCTTTCTTT.

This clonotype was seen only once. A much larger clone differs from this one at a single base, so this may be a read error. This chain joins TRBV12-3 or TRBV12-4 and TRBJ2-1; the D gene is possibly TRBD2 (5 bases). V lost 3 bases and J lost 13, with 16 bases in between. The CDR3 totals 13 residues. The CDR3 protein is CASSLKREETQFF. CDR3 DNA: TGTGCCAGCAGTTTGAAGAGGGAAGAGACCCAGTTCTTC.

CDR3 amino acids: CASSQDEGLGGYTF. In DNA, the CDR3 is TGTGCCAGCAGCCAAGATGAGGGCTTAGGGGGCTACACCTTC. V is TRBV4-2 and J is TRBJ1-2; no firm D call. Trimming took 0 bases from V and 8 from J, leaving 13 bases between them. The germline gives CDR1 LGHNA, CDR2 YNFKEQ. CDR3 length equals 14 residues.

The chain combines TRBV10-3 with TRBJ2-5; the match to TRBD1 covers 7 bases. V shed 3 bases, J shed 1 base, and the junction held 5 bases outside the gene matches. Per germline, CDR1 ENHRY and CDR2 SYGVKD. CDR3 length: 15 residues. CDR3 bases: TGTGCCATCAGTGACCCGACAGGGCTCCAAGAGACCCAGTACTTC. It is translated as CAISDPTGLQETQYF.

The CDR3 region has the DNA TGTGCCTGGAGTGCCGGACAGGGGATTTTAGATGAGCAGTACTTC. Translating it yields CAWSAGQGILDEQYF. The V gene is TRBV30, the J gene TRBJ2-5; 9 positions agree with TRBD1. Unmatched junction bases numbered 14, after V lost 1 base and J lost 11 bases. The germline gives CDR1 GTSNPN, CDR2 SVGIG (reference sequence). The CDR3 contains 15 residues.

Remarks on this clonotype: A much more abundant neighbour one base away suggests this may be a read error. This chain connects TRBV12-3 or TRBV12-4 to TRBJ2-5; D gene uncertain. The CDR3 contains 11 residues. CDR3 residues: CAGSDHLYQYF. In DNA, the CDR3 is TGTGCCGGCAGCGATCACCTCTACCAGTACTTC.

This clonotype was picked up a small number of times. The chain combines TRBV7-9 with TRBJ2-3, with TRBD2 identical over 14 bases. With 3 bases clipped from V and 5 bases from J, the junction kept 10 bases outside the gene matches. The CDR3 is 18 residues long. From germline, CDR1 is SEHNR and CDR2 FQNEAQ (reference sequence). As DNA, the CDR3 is TGTGCCAGCAGCTTCCCTTTGACTAGCGGGGGGGCGAAAGATACGCAGTATTTT. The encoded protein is CASSFPLTSGGAKDTQYF. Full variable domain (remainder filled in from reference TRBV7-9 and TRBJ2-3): DTGVSQNPRHKITKRGQNVTFRCDPISEHNRLYWYRQTLGQGPEFLTYFQNEAQLEKSRLLSDRFSAERPKGSFSTLEIQRTEQGDSAMYLCASSFPLTSGGAKDTQYFGPGTRLTVL.

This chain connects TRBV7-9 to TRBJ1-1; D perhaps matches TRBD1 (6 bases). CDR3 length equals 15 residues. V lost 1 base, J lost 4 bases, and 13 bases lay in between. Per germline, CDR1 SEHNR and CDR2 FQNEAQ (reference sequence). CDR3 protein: CASSLEGGISTEAFF. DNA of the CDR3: TGTGCCAGCAGCTTAGAAGGGGGGATCAGCACTGAAGCTTTCTTT.

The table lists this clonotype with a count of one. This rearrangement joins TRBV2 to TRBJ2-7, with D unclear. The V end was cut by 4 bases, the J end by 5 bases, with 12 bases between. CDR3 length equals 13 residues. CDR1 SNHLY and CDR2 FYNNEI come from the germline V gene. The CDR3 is CASSVNSFDEQYF. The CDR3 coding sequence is TGTGCCAGCAGTGTCAACAGCTTCGACGAGCAGTACTTC.